The next 14 T cell receptor beta chains were all read from a single sample in a study of cytomegalovirus exposure and HLA in healthy donors. Researchers ran the PCR with 60 Vbeta and 13 Jbeta primers. The method was immunoSEQ multiplex PCR; TCRdb's version includes in-frame clones alone and lacks a portion of them. The sample records about 120,000 clones, around four fifths being singletons. Specimen: PBMCs. The source is a man aged 40-55 years in good health and CMV-seronegative.

The chain has TRBV28 and TRBJ1-4, with 9 bases lining up with TRBD1. The junction had 7 bases not matched to a gene; V was cut back by 6 bases and J by 5 bases. The CDR3 spans 15 residues. The V gene's germline CDR1 is MDHEN and CDR2 SYDVKM. The CDR3 protein is CASSATGTGNEKLFF. In DNA form, the CDR3 reads TGTGCCAGCAGCGCCACCGGGACAGGGAATGAAAAACTGTTTTTT.

The gene calls are TRBV9 and TRBJ1-1; tentative D call: TRBD1 (5 bases). CDR3 length: 13 amino acids. Looked up from germline, CDR1 is SGDLS and CDR2 is YYNGEE. V gave up 3 bases and J gave up 1 base, with 7 bases separating them. Here the CDR3 reads CASSGDRNTEAFF. The CDR3 DNA reads as TGTGCCAGCAGCGGAGACAGGAACACTGAAGCTTTCTTT. The whole variable domain, remainder taken from reference TRBV9 and TRBJ1-1, is DSGVTQTPKHLITATGQRVTLRCSPRSGDLSVYWYQQSLDQGLQFLIQYYNGEERAKGNILERFSAQQFPDLHSELNLSSLELGDSALYFCASSGDRNTEAFFGQGTRLTVV.

This clone was seen a few times. The chain joins TRBV7-9 to TRBJ1-4, with a possible D match to TRBD1 (5 bases). Per the germline V gene, CDR1 is SEHNR and CDR2 is FQNEAQ (reference sequence). Trimming took 2 bases from V and 0 from J, leaving 7 bases between them. The length of the CDR3 is 15 residues. The CDR3 protein is CASSLQGTTNEKLFF. The CDR3 DNA reads as TGTGCCAGCAGCTTACAGGGAACAACTAATGAAAAACTGTTTTTT.

This sequence joins TRBV9 and TRBJ2-5; D is perhaps TRBD2 (7 bases). This CDR3 contains 15 residues. The V gene's germline CDR1 is SGDLS and CDR2 YYNGEE. V lost 0 bases, J lost 4 bases, and 13 bases lay in between. The CDR3: CASSVELRGGETQYF. CDR3 nucleotides: TGTGCCAGCAGCGTAGAGTTAAGGGGGGGAGAGACCCAGTACTTC. The entire variable domain, with the rest obtained from reference TRBV9 and TRBJ2-5, is as follows: DSGVTQTPKHLITATGQRVTLRCSPRSGDLSVYWYQQSLDQGLQFLIQYYNGEERAKGNILERFSAQQFPDLHSELNLSSLELGDSALYFCASSVELRGGETQYFGPGTRLLVL.

Here the CDR3 reads CASSSRGGLPLHF. Here the CDR3 DNA reads TGTGCCAGCAGTTCACGGGGGGGCTTACCCCTCCACTTT. The chain carries TRBV6-5 and TRBJ1-6; possibly TRBD1 for D (6 bases). Germline-derived CDR1 and CDR2 are MNHEY and SVGAGI. Deletions cut 4 bases from V and 12 bases from J, with 13 bases between. The CDR3 length is 13 residues.

There are a few counts of this clone. This sequence joins TRBV5-4 and TRBJ1-3; no clear D. Trimming took off 4 bases at V and 4 bases at J, with 6 bases between the two ends. Germline CDR1 SGHNT, CDR2 YYREEE (reference sequence). This CDR3 has 12 amino acids. The CDR3 DNA sequence: TGTGCCAGCAGCGATCTAGGAAACACCATATATTTT. It codes for CASSDLGNTIYF.

The chain carries TRBV7-2 and TRBJ1-5; D is ambiguous. V lost 5 bases, J lost 0 bases, and 8 bases lay in between. Germline CDR1 is SGHTA and CDR2 is FQGNSA. This CDR3 comprises 14 residues. The CDR3 here is CASSASSSNQPQHF. The CDR3 nucleotides are TGTGCCAGCAGCGCTAGTAGTAGCAATCAGCCCCAGCATTTT.

This clone came up once. The chain carries TRBV7-6 and TRBJ1-4, with a weak D call TRBD1 (6 bases). V was trimmed by 5 bases and J by 0 bases, leaving 16 bases between them. Germline values: CDR1 SGHVS, CDR2 FNYEAQ. The CDR3 is 17 amino acids. The CDR3 nucleotides read TGTGCCAGCAGCCGATCGACAGGCTGGGCAACTAATGAAAAACTGTTTTTT. It encodes CASSRSTGWATNEKLFF.

J is TRBJ2-3 and V is TRBV15, with a weak D call TRBD1 (6 bases). V lost 0 bases to trimming and J lost 0 bases, with 7 bases between them. The CDR3 covers 15 residues. Germline CDR1 and CDR2: LNHNV and YYDKDF (reference sequence). CDR3 protein: CATSRDGQSTDTQYF. In DNA form, the CDR3 reads TGTGCCACCAGCAGAGATGGACAGAGCACAGATACGCAGTATTTT.

This sequence joins TRBV6-5 and TRBJ2-5; TRBD2 matches 7 bases. This CDR3 spans 14 amino acids. The V gene's germline CDR1 is MNHEY and CDR2 SVGAGI. V lost 7 bases, J lost 5 bases, and 10 bases stayed unmatched. As DNA, the CDR3 is TGTGCCAGCACCGGGGGGACGGTGGGGGAGACCCAGTACTTC. This sequence encodes CASTGGTVGETQYF.

A remark on this clone: Relative to the germline gene, one junction end is altered; a read error may explain this. The same CDR3 is also encoded by other DNA sequences in this sample. J is TRBJ1-1 and V is TRBV7-2, with D possibly being TRBD1 (5 bases). Germline loops: CDR1 SGHTA, CDR2 FQGNSA. This CDR3 is 14 amino acids long. CDR3 residues: CASSLVPGITEAFF. As DNA, the CDR3 is TGTGCCAGCAGCTTAGTCCCAGGGATCACTGAAGCCTTCTTT.

Regarding this clone: The junction and the germline gene differ at one end; a read error may be behind it. J is TRBJ2-5 and V is TRBV18, with 8 bases identical to TRBD1. CDR1 and CDR2 from the germline V gene are KGHSH and LQKENI. The CDR3 totals 15 residues. The CDR3: CASSPRGQVQEAQYF. The CDR3 DNA reads as TGTGCCAGCTCACCACGGGGACAGGTCCAAGAGGCCCAGTACTTC.

This clone has just a few counts. V gene TRBV5-8 combines with J gene TRBJ1-5; D may be TRBD1 (5 bases). V lost 2 bases, J lost 2 bases, and 20 bases lay in between. Germline lookup yields CDR1 SGHTS and CDR2 YDEGEE. This CDR3 spans 18 amino acids. CDR3 protein: CASSFRDGGILGNQPQHF. The DNA of the CDR3 is TGTGCCAGCAGCTTCCGGGACGGGGGGATTCTCGGCAATCAGCCCCAGCATTTT.

The genes are TRBV5-8 and TRBJ2-1; maybe TRBD2 (6 bases). The V and J ends lost 1 base and 2 bases respectively, with 13 bases between them. Looked up from germline, CDR1 is SGHTS and CDR2 is YDEGEE. The CDR3 has 16 residues. As DNA, the CDR3 is TGTGCCAGCAGCTTGTATCGAGGGAGGACCTACAATGAGCAGTTCTTC. It is translated as CASSLYRGRTYNEQFF.